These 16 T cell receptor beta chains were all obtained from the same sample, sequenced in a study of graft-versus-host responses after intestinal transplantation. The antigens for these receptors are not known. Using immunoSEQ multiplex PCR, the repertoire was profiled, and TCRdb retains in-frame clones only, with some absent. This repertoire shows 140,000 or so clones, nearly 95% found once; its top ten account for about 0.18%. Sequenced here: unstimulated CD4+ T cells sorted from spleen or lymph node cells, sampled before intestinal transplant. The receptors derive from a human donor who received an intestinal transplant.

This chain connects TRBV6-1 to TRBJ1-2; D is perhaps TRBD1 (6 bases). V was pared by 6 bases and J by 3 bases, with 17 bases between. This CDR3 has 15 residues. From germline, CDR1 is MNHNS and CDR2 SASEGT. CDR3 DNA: TGTGCCAGCAGCCCACTTTCGACAGGCTACTATGGCTACACCTTC. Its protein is CASSPLSTGYYGYTF.

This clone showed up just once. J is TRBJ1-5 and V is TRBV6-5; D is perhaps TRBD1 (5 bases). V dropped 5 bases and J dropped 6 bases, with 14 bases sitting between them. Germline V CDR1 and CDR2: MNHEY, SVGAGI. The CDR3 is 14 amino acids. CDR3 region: CASSPGRVGQPQHF. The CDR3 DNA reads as TGTGCCAGCAGTCCGGGCAGGGTGGGTCAGCCCCAGCATTTT.

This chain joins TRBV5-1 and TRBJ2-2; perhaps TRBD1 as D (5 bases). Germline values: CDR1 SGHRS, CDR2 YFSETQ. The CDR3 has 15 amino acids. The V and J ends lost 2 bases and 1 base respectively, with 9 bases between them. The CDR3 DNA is TGCGCCAGCAGCTTTCGCAGGGAGAACACCGGGGAGCTGTTTTTT. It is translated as CASSFRRENTGELFF.

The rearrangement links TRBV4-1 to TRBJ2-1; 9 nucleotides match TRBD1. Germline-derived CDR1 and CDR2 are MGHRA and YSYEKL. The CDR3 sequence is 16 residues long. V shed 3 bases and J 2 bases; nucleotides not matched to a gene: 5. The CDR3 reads CASSQDGTGPYNEQFF. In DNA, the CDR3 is TGCGCCAGCAGCCAGGACGGGACAGGGCCCTACAATGAGCAGTTCTTC.

The CDR3 coding sequence is TGCGCCAGCAGCTCCGGACAGGGGGCAATTGGCTACACCTTC. Protein sequence: CASSSGQGAIGYTF. The genes are TRBV5-1 and TRBJ1-2; 11 nucleotides line up with TRBD1. The CDR3 runs 14 residues. J gave up 7 bases and V 3 bases, and 5 bases lay outside the gene matches. Germline CDR1 reads SGHRS; CDR2 reads YFSETQ. Filled out from reference TRBV5-1 and TRBJ1-2, the complete variable domain reads KAGVTQTPRYLIKTRGQQVTLSCSPISGHRSVSWYQQTPGQGLQFLFEYFSETQRNKGNFPGRFSGRQFSNSRSEMNVSTLELGDSALYLCASSSGQGAIGYTFGSGTRLTVV.

This chain's CDR3 is CASSISRAQETQYF. The CDR3 region has the DNA TGTGCCAGTAGTATTTCCAGGGCCCAAGAGACCCAGTACTTC. The chain is built from TRBV19 and TRBJ2-5, with D possibly being TRBD1 (5 bases). Per germline, CDR1 LNHDA and CDR2 SQIVND (reference sequence). This CDR3 has 14 residues. The V end was cut by 3 bases, the J end by 1 base, with 9 bases between.

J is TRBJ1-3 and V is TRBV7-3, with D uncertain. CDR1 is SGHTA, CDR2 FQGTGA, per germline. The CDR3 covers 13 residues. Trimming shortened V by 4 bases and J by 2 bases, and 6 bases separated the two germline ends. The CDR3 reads CASSSRPGNTIYF. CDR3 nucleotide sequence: TGTGCCAGCAGCTCCCGTCCTGGAAACACCATATATTTT. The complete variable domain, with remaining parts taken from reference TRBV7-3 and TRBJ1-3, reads GAGVSQTPSNKVTEKGKYVELRCDPISGHTALYWYRQSLGQGPEFLIYFQGTGAADDSGLPNDRFFAVRPEGSVSTLKIQRTERGDSAVYLCASSSRPGNTIYFGEGSWLTVV.

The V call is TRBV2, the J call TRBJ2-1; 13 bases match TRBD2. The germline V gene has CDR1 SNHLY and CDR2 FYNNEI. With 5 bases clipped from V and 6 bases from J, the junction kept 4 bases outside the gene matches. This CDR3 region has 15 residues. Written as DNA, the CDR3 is TGTGCCAGCAGTCACACTAGCGGGAGGGCCAATGAGCAGTTCTTC. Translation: CASSHTSGRANEQFF.

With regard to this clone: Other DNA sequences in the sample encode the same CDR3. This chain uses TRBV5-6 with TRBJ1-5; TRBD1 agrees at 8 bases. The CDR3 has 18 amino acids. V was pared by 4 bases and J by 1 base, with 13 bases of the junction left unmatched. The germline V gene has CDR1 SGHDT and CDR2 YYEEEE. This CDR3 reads CASSLRVTGVGSNQPQHF. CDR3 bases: TGTGCCAGCAGCCTGAGGGTGACAGGGGTAGGGAGCAATCAGCCCCAGCATTTT.

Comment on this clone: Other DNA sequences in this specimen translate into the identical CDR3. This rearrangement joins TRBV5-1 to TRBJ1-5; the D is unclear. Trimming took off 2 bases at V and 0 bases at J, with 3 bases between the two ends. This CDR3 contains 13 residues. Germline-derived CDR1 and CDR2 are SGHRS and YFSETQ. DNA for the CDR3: TGCGCCAGCAGCTTCGATAGCAATCAGCCCCAGCATTTT. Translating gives CASSFDSNQPQHF.

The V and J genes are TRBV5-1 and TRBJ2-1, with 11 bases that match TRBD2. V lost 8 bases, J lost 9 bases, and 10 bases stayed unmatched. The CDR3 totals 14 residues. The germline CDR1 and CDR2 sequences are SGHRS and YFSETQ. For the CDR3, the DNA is TGCGCCAGTTTCGGGACTAGCGGTGGGACTGAGCAGTTCTTC. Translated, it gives CASFGTSGGTEQFF. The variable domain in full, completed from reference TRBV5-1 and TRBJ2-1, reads KAGVTQTPRYLIKTRGQQVTLSCSPISGHRSVSWYQQTPGQGLQFLFEYFSETQRNKGNFPGRFSGRQFSNSRSEMNVSTLELGDSALYLCASFGTSGGTEQFFGPGTRLTVL.

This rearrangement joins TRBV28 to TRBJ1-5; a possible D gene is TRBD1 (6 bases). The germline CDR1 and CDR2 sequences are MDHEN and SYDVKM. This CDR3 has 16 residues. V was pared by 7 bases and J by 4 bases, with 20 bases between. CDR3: CASNTVGGVGNQPQHF. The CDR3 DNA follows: TGTGCCAGCAACACCGTCGGGGGCGTGGGGAATCAGCCCCAGCATTTT.

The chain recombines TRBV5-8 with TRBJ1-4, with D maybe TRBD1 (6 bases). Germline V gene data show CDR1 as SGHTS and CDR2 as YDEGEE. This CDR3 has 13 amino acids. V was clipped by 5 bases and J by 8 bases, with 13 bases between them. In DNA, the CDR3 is TGTGCCAGCAGGCGGGACATCGGAGAAAAACTGTTTTTT. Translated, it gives CASRRDIGEKLFF.

In DNA, the CDR3 is TGTGCCAGCTCACCCTTTAATAGCGGGAGCTACAATGAGCAGTTCTTC. Residues: CASSPFNSGSYNEQFF. This rearrangement joins TRBV18 to TRBJ2-1, with 9 bases that match TRBD2. There are 16 residues in the CDR3. Germline CDR1 is KGHSH and CDR2 is LQKENI. The V segment lost 3 bases and the J segment 3 bases; nucleotides outside the gene matches: 6. The complete variable domain, with remaining parts taken from reference TRBV18 and TRBJ2-1, reads NAGVMQNPRHLVRRRGQEARLRCSPMKGHSHVYWYRQLPEEGLKFMVYLQKENIIDESGMPKERFSAEFPKEGPSILRIQQVVRGDSAAYFCASSPFNSGSYNEQFFGPGTRLTVL.

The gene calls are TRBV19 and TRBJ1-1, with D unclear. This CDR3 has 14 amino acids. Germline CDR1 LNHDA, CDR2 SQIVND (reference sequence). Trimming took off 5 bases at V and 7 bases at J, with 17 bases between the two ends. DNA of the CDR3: TGTGCCAGTAGTCCGCACCGCGGAGACTATGAAGCTTTCTTT. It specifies CASSPHRGDYEAFF.

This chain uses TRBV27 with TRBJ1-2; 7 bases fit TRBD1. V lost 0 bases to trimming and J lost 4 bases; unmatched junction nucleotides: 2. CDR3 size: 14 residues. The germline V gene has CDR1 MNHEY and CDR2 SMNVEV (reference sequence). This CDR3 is CASSLSGTVYGYTF. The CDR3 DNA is TGTGCCAGCAGTTTATCCGGGACAGTCTATGGCTACACCTTC.